This T cell receptor beta chain was profiled in a study of vaccination and CD4 T cells after COVID-19. Across the study: In culture, cells were exposed to overlapping spike peptides from SARS-CoV-2, HCoV-NL63, HCoV-OC43 and HCoV-229E. Study-level findings and limits: Only post-vaccination samples contained a median approximately 84% of the reactive clones in convalescent patients.

The Oncomine TCR Beta short-read assay generated sequence data from the DNA of cultured CD4+ T cells. Genomic DNA was isolated from CD4+ T cells that had been cultured. One entry per CDR3 protein, called by TCRdb with MiXCR from the PCR reads. The sample has around 12,000 distinct CDR3 sequences, roughly 36% seen once. This CDR3 has 16 residues. V was clipped by 0 bases and J by 2 bases, with 11 bases between them. CDR1 is MNHEY, CDR2 SVGAGI, per germline. Treatment: roughly ten-day PBMC culture with coronavirus spike peptide pools or control peptides (ViraFEST assay). With respect to this clonotype: As yet, its antigen is unknown.

The gene calls are TRBV6-5 and TRBJ1-3, with TRBD1 as a possible D gene (6 bases). The sample was cultured CD4+ T cells from blood. The TCR sequence derives from a human donor with COVID-19. CDR3 region: CASSYSTGNPGNTIYF. CDR3 DNA: TGTGCCAGCAGTTACTCGACAGGAAACCCTGGAAACACCATATATTTT.